Each of the 14 T cell receptor beta chains below was sequenced from the same sample in a study of blood T cell repertoires in COVID-19. Profiling relied on immunoSEQ multiplex PCR, and the TCRdb table lists in-frame clones only, not all of them. The repertoire includes around 69,000 clones, just over 85% of them detected once, and 6.9% sits in the top ten. Sequenced input: peripheral blood. The receptors were sampled from a man aged 50 or older with active COVID-19.

The chain carries TRBV7-7 and TRBJ2-2; D might be TRBD1 (6 bases). Germline V gene sequence: CDR1 SSHAT, CDR2 FNYEAQ (reference sequence). V lost 5 bases and J lost 7, with 17 bases in between. The CDR3 covers 15 residues. CDR3 DNA: TGTGCCAGCAGCCCAACAGGGACGGGGCTCGGGGAGCTGTTTTTT. Its translation: CASSPTGTGLGELFF.

This chain links TRBV18 with TRBJ1-1; weak D call: TRBD1 (6 bases). Between the trimmed V and J ends, which lost 2 bases and 2 bases, there was a span of 12 bases. The germline V gene has CDR1 KGHSH and CDR2 LQKENI. The length of the CDR3 is 15 residues. The CDR3 bases are TGTGCCAGCTCACCAGAACAGGGACGAAACACTGAAGCTTTCTTT. Translating it yields CASSPEQGRNTEAFF.

The chain has TRBV4-2 and TRBJ1-5, with D hard to call. V was pared by 0 bases and J by 7 bases, with 13 bases between. Germline CDR1 reads LGHNA; CDR2 reads YNFKEQ. This CDR3 has 15 residues. The CDR3 sequence is CASSQDGRFEQPQHF. CDR3 coding DNA: TGTGCCAGCAGCCAAGATGGCAGGTTTGAGCAGCCCCAGCATTTT.

The chain couples TRBV6-4 to TRBJ2-3; 7 bases align to TRBD1. Germline-derived CDR1 and CDR2 are MRHNA and SNTAGT. The V gene end was trimmed by 5 bases and the J gene end by 0 bases; junction bases not matched to a gene: 5. This CDR3 is built from 15 residues. The CDR3 DNA follows: TGTGCCAGCAGTCCCTCAGGGGGTAGCACAGATACGCAGTATTTT. Its protein product is CASSPSGGSTDTQYF.

The chain has TRBV11-3 and TRBJ2-5; TRBD2 matches 15 bases. Germline CDR1 SGHNT, CDR2 YENEEA. The CDR3 has 16 amino acids. V trimming: 5 bases; J trimming: 7 bases; junction bases outside the gene matches: 8. The CDR3 region is CASSRGLAGGVGTQYF. The CDR3 nucleotides read TGTGCCAGCAGCCGAGGACTAGCGGGAGGGGTAGGGACCCAGTACTTC. Supplemented by reference TRBV11-3 and TRBJ2-5, the full variable domain reads EAGVVQSPRYKIIEKKQPVAFWCNPISGHNTLYWYLQNLGQGPELLIRYENEEAVDDSQLPKDRFSAERLKGVDSTLKIQPAELGDSAVYLCASSRGLAGGVGTQYFGPGTRLLVL.

This chain links TRBV5-5 with TRBJ2-4, with D possibly matching TRBD1 (6 bases). CDR3 size: 17 residues. The germline CDR1 and CDR2 sequences are SGHKS and YYEKEE (reference sequence). The V and J ends lost 0 bases and 1 base respectively, with 14 bases between them. The CDR3 here is CASSLAQGLTAKNIQYF. CDR3 nucleotides: TGTGCCAGCAGCTTGGCCCAGGGGCTTACTGCCAAAAACATTCAGTACTTC.

This clone was seen ten or more times. The rearrangement links TRBV7-9 to TRBJ1-3, with D maybe TRBD1 (5 bases). Germline values: CDR1 SEHNR, CDR2 FQNEAQ (reference sequence). The CDR3 totals 13 residues. Trimming cost V 5 bases and J 4 bases, with 9 bases left between them. The CDR3 sequence is CASSQRQGNTIYF. DNA for the CDR3: TGTGCCAGCAGCCAAAGACAGGGAAACACCATATATTTT.

CDR3 nucleotides: TGCAGCGCTGGACAGAGTCCGGGGGAGCAGTACGTC. It encodes CSAGQSPGEQYV. The V call is TRBV29-1, the J call TRBJ2-7, with D perhaps matching TRBD1 (6 bases). The CDR3 has 12 residues. The germline V gene has CDR1 SQVTM and CDR2 ANQGSEA. Trimming pared 7 bases from V and 7 bases from J, leaving 17 bases between.

This rearrangement joins TRBV5-1 to TRBJ2-1; possible D gene TRBD1, 6 bases. Trimming left V 1 base short and J 0 bases short, with 11 bases between. This CDR3 is 16 amino acids long. Germline V gene lookup returns CDR1 SGHRS and CDR2 YFSETQ. Here the CDR3 DNA reads TGCGCCAGCAGCTTGAACACAGGGAGCTCCTACAATGAGCAGTTCTTC. This sequence encodes CASSLNTGSSYNEQFF.

The rearrangement links TRBV11-2 to TRBJ2-7, with TRBD1 matching over 10 bases. The V gene's germline CDR1 is SGHAT and CDR2 FQNNGV. Unmatched junction bases numbered 8, after V lost 7 bases and J lost 2 bases. The CDR3 runs to 15 residues. This chain's CDR3 is CASTNGQGGPYEQYF. CDR3 bases: TGTGCCAGCACCAACGGACAGGGGGGGCCCTACGAGCAGTACTTC.

In DNA form, the CDR3 reads TGTGCCAGCAGTTACTCACAAAACTATGGCTACACCTTC. Translating it yields CASSYSQNYGYTF. The genes are TRBV6-5 and TRBJ1-2; D remains unclear. Germline V gene data show CDR1 as MNHEY and CDR2 as SVGAGI. V lost 0 bases and J lost 2, with 4 bases in between. The length of the CDR3 is 13 residues.

The CDR3 coding sequence is TGCGCCAGCAGCCACCCCGGACAGGGCCACACTGAAGCTTTCTTT. Protein sequence: CASSHPGQGHTEAFF. V is TRBV4-1 and J is TRBJ1-1, with 8 bases matching TRBD1. Losses at the gene ends were 3 bases for V and 3 bases for J; bases not matched to a gene: 6. Germline CDR1 is MGHRA and CDR2 is YSYEKL. This CDR3 region has 15 residues.

J is TRBJ1-2 and V is TRBV19; D is perhaps TRBD1 (5 bases). Germline CDR1 is LNHDA and CDR2 is SQIVND (reference sequence). The CDR3 sequence is 19 residues long. V lost 0 bases, J lost 5 bases, and 25 bases lay in between. In DNA form, the CDR3 reads TGTGCCAGTAGTATAGATTGGGAAGGGACTACTTCCTCCGTTTATGGCTACACCTTC. Protein: CASSIDWEGTTSSVYGYTF.

The chain combines TRBV19 with TRBJ2-7, with 9 bases fitting TRBD1. This CDR3 comprises 14 residues. After removal of 5 bases from V and 4 bases from J, the junction contained 6 bases not matched to a gene. Germline CDR1 reads LNHDA; CDR2 reads SQIVND (reference sequence). The CDR3 loop reads CASSSTGGIYEQYF. In DNA, the CDR3 is TGTGCCAGTAGTTCGACAGGGGGGATTTACGAGCAGTACTTC.